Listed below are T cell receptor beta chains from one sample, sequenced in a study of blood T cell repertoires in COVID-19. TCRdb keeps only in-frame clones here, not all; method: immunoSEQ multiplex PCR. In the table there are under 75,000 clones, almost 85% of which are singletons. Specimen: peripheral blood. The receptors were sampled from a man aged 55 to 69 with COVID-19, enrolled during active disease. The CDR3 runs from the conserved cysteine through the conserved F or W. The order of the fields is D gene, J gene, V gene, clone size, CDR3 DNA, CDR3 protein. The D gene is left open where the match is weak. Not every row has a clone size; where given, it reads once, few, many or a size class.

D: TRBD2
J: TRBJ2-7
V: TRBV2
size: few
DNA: TGTGCCAGCAGCCTCCGGGACTATACTACGGAGCAGTACTTC
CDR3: CASSLRDYTTEQYF

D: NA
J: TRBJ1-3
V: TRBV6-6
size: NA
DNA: TGTGCCAGCAGAGAAGACAGCTCTGGAAACACCATATATTTT
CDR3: CASREDSSGNTIYF

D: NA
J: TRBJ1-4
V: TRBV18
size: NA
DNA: TGTGCCAGCAAAGAGACAGCAACTAATGAAAAACTGTTTTTT
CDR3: CASKETATNEKLFF

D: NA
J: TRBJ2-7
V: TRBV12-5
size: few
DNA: TGTGCTAGTGGATCTCTTGTGTTCCCCAGTGCGGGCCTATCGCCGGCGGGGGAGCAGTACTTC
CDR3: CASGSLVFPSAGLSPAGEQYF

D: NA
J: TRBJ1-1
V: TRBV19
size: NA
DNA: TGTGCCAGTAGCCGGGGGGCTTCCCACACTGAAGCTTTCTTT
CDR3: CASSRGASHTEAFF

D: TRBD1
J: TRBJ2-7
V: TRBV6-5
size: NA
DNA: TGTGCCACACACTTGGACAGGGCCTACGAGCAGTACTTC
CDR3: CATHLDRAYEQYF

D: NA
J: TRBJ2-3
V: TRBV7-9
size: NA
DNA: TGTGCCAGCAGCTTAACCGGGAGCACAGATACGCAGTATTTT
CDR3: CASSLTGSTDTQYF

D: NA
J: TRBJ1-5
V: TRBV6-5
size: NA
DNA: TGTGCCAGCAGCGGGAGGGGATACAATCAGCCCCAGCATTTT
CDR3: CASSGRGYNQPQHF

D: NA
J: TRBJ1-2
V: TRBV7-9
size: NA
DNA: TGTGCCAGCAGCTTCGACGGGGATGGTGGCTACACCTTC
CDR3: CASSFDGDGGYTF

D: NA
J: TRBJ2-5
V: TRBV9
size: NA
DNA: TGTGCCAGCAGCGACGGGGGTGAACAAGAGACCCAGTACTTC
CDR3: CASSDGGEQETQYF

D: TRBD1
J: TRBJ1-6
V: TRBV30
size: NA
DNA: TGTGCCTGGAGAGGGGGCCTTGCTTCACTCTGGGTTTCACCCCTCCACTTT
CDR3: CAWRGGLASLWVSPLHF

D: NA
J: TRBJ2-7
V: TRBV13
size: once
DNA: TGTGCCAGCAGCTTAGGCCCGGGGGTTTACGAGCAGTACTTC
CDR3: CASSLGPGVYEQYF